The 10 T cell receptor beta chains below come from one sample, sequenced in a study of blood T cell repertoires in COVID-19. The method was immunoSEQ multiplex PCR; TCRdb's version includes in-frame clones alone and lacks a portion of them. The table includes 18,000 or so clones, roughly 84% detected once. The source material was peripheral blood. The source of these receptors is a middle-aged man with active COVID-19.

This clone was detected only once. The gene calls are TRBV5-1 and TRBJ2-1; TRBD1 aligns across 9 bases. The germline CDR1 and CDR2 sequences are SGHRS and YFSETQ. The V and J ends lost 1 base and 7 bases, in that order; junction bases with no gene match: 9. This CDR3 is 16 amino acids long. Written as DNA, the CDR3 is TGCGCCAGCAGCTTGCGGGGACAGGGAGCGAGGAATGAGCAGTTCTTC. This sequence encodes CASSLRGQGARNEQFF. Variable domain in full (rest from reference TRBV5-1 and TRBJ2-1): KAGVTQTPRYLIKTRGQQVTLSCSPISGHRSVSWYQQTPGQGLQFLFEYFSETQRNKGNFPGRFSGRQFSNSRSEMNVSTLELGDSALYLCASSLRGQGARNEQFFGPGTRLTVL.

This clone was observed a few times. The V gene is TRBV7-9, the J gene TRBJ2-7, with D possibly being TRBD2 (6 bases). This CDR3 has 15 amino acids. CDR1 is SEHNR and CDR2 is FQNEAQ in the germline V gene (reference sequence). The V end was cut by 5 bases, the J end by 7 bases, with 21 bases between. In DNA form, the CDR3 reads TGTGCCAGCAGCCGAGGACTACTGTCAAGTTTTGAGCAGTACTTC. This sequence encodes CASSRGLLSSFEQYF.

In the case of this clone: Relative to the germline gene, one junction end is altered; a read error may explain this. The V call is TRBV2, the J call TRBJ2-7; maybe TRBD2 (6 bases). CDR1 is SNHLY and CDR2 is FYNNEI in the germline V gene. The CDR3 runs to 14 residues. CDR3 nucleotides: TGTGCCAGCACCCCTTTTTGGGGGGAGGACGAACCCCACTTC. Translation gives CASTPFWGEDEPHF.

The CDR3 loop reads CATSSMTGDYEQYF. CDR3 sequence (DNA): TGTGCCACCAGCAGTATGACGGGAGATTACGAGCAGTACTTC. This chain connects TRBV15 to TRBJ2-7, with a weak D call TRBD2 (6 bases). The CDR3 totals 14 residues. Germline V gene sequence: CDR1 LNHNV, CDR2 YYDKDF (reference sequence). The V end lost 3 bases, the J end lost 4 bases, and 13 bases lay between the germline ends.

V and J are TRBV2 and TRBJ2-4; D is undetermined. V was trimmed by 7 bases and J by 0 bases, leaving 7 bases between them. Germline CDR1 reads SNHLY; CDR2 reads FYNNEI. The CDR3 extends over 13 amino acids. The CDR3 sequence: CASTRLAKNIQYF. CDR3 nucleotide sequence: TGTGCCAGCACGAGGCTAGCCAAAAACATTCAGTACTTC.

The chain joins TRBV9 to TRBJ1-1; tentatively, D is TRBD1 (5 bases). V was clipped by 4 bases and J by 0 bases, with 16 bases between them. The CDR3 is made up of 16 amino acids. CDR1 and CDR2 (germline): SGDLS, YYNGEE. CDR3 coding DNA: TGTGCCAGCAGCCCCCCGACAGCTATCCTGAACACTGAAGCTTTCTTT. This translates into CASSPPTAILNTEAFF.

V usage is TRBV9 and J usage is TRBJ2-7, with D possibly matching TRBD1 (6 bases). Trimming left V 2 bases short and J 3 bases short, with 12 bases between. Germline V gene lookup returns CDR1 SGDLS and CDR2 YYNGEE. This CDR3 is built from 14 residues. The CDR3 loop is CASSVAGEGYEQYF. The DNA of the CDR3 is TGTGCCAGCAGCGTGGCAGGGGAAGGCTACGAGCAGTACTTC.

The rearrangement links TRBV19 to TRBJ2-3; a possible D gene is TRBD2 (6 bases). CDR3 length: 17 residues. Germline-derived CDR1 and CDR2 are LNHDA and SQIVND (reference sequence). V gave up 3 bases and J gave up 6 bases, with 22 bases separating them. This chain's CDR3 is CASSMILAGGPKDTQYF. CDR3 in DNA: TGTGCCAGTAGTATGATCCTAGCTGGAGGGCCGAAGGATACGCAGTATTTT.

This clone was counted a few times. The junction and the germline gene differ at one end; a read error may be behind it. The V and J genes are TRBV2 and TRBJ1-5, with 11 bases aligning to TRBD1. Germline assignment: CDR1 SNHLY and CDR2 FYNNEI. The length of the CDR3 is 15 residues. CDR3 sequence: CASSEGTGGYQPQHF. The CDR3 DNA follows: TGTGCCAGCAGCGAAGGGACAGGGGGTTATCAGCCCCAGCATTTT.

About this clone itself: Sequence at one end of the junction differs from germline and may be a read error. The rearrangement links TRBV4-1 to TRBJ2-1; D is undetermined. Germline lookup yields CDR1 MGHRA and CDR2 YSYEKL. CDR3 length equals 12 residues. Here the CDR3 reads CASSPTHNEQFF. The CDR3 nucleotides read TGCGCCAGCAGCCCGACTCACAACGAGCAGTTCTTC.